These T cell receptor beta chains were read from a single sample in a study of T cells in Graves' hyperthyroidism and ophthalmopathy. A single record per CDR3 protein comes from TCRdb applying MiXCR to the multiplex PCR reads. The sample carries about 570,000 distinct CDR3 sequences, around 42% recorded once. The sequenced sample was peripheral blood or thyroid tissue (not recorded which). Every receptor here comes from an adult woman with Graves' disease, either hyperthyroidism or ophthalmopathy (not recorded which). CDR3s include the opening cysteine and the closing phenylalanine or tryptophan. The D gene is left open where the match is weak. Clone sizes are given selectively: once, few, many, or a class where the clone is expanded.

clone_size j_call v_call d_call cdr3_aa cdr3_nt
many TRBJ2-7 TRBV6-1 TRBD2 CASSERASGTYEQYF TGTGCCAGCAGTGAAAGGGCTAGCGGGACCTACGAGCAGTACTTC
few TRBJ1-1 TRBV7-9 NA CASSLAVGGDEAFF TGTGCCAGCAGCTTAGCGGTGGGGGGGGATGAAGCTTTCTTT
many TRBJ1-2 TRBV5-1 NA CASSLVQEYGYTF TGCGCCAGCAGCTTGGTACAGGAGTATGGCTACACCTTC
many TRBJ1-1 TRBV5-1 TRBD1 CASRRTGPNTEAFF TGCGCCAGCAGAAGGACAGGGCCGAACACTGAAGCTTTCTTT
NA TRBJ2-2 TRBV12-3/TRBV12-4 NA CASSPIRNTGELFF TGTGCCAGCAGTCCGATTAGGAACACCGGGGAGCTGTTTTTT
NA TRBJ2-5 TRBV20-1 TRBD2 CSARDSGTSGETQYF TGCAGTGCTAGAGATAGTGGGACTAGCGGAGAGACCCAGTACTTC
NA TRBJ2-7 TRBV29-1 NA CSVQGGRYEQYF TGCAGCGTCCAGGGGGGCCGCTACGAGCAGTACTTC
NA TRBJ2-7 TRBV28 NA CPREYYEQYF TGTCCTCGAGAATACTACGAGCAGTACTTC
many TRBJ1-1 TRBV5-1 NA CASSFTGLMNTEAFF TGCGCCAGCAGCTTCACAGGGCTGATGAACACTGAAGCTTTCTTT
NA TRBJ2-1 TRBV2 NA CASRRTASSYNEQFF TGTGCCAGCAGACGGACAGCGAGCTCCTACAATGAGCAGTTCTTC
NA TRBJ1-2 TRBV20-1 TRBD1 CSASNFDRGYGYTF TGCAGTGCTAGCAATTTCGACAGGGGCTATGGCTACACCTTC
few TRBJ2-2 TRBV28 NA CASSLPQAFLNTGELFF TGTGCCAGCAGTTTACCCCAGGCCTTCCTGAACACCGGGGAGCTGTTTTTT
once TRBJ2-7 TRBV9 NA CASSVGAGDEQYF TGTGCCAGCAGCGTAGGGGCAGGGGACGAGCAGTACTTC